These 19 T cell receptor beta chains were all obtained from the same sample, sequenced in a study of blood T cell repertoires in COVID-19. Clones were read by immunoSEQ multiplex PCR, and TCRdb kept only the in-frame ones, dropping some. This table has 30,000 to 45,000 clones, about nine tenths appearing once. Sequenced input: peripheral blood. These receptors all come from a human donor in a cohort sampled during active COVID-19.

The gene calls are TRBV30 and TRBJ2-7; a possible D gene is TRBD2 (6 bases). CDR3 length: 13 amino acids. Looked up from germline, CDR1 is GTSNPN and CDR2 is SVGIG (reference sequence). Trimming pared 8 bases from V and 2 bases from J, leaving 16 bases between. CDR3: CAHHAGSPYEQYF. CDR3 DNA: TGTGCCCACCACGCGGGGAGCCCCTACGAGCAGTACTTC.

The chain joins TRBV5-6 to TRBJ1-1; 9 positions match TRBD1. Germline V lookup: CDR1 SGHDT, CDR2 YYEEEE. Germline trimming cut 1 base from V and 10 bases from J; bases unmatched to any gene: 8. This CDR3 comprises 14 residues. The CDR3 DNA reads TGTGCCAGCAGCTTGACAGGGGGCCCCTCGGTAGCTTTCTTT. Residues: CASSLTGGPSVAFF. The full variable domain, rest sourced from reference TRBV5-6 and TRBJ1-1, is DAGVTQSPTHLIKTRGQQVTLRCSPKSGHDTVSWYQQALGQGPQFIFQYYEEEERQRGNFPDRFSGHQFPNYSSELNVNALLLGDSALYLCASSLTGGPSVAFFGQGTRLTVV.

The chain has TRBV18 and TRBJ2-7; 10 bases match TRBD1. The V and J ends lost 4 bases and 2 bases, in that order; junction bases with no gene match: 2. The CDR3 runs 14 residues. Germline CDR1 is KGHSH and CDR2 is LQKENI. The CDR3 region has the DNA TGTGCCAGCTCACGACAGGGGGCCGCCTACGAGCAGTACTTC. The encoded protein is CASSRQGAAYEQYF.

This chain joins TRBV5-1 and TRBJ1-2, with a tentative D call TRBD1 (5 bases). The CDR3 consists of 15 residues. Per the germline V gene, CDR1 is SGHRS and CDR2 is YFSETQ. Trimming cost V 0 bases and J 8 bases, with 17 bases left between them. The CDR3 nucleotides read TGCGCCAGCAGCTTGGAAGGAGGGGCAGATCGAGGCTACACCTTC. Its translation: CASSLEGGADRGYTF.

The chain employs TRBV20-1 and TRBJ1-1; tentatively, D is TRBD1 (6 bases). The germline V gene has CDR1 DFQATT and CDR2 SNEGSKA (reference sequence). The CDR3 contains 10 residues. Here the CDR3 DNA reads TGCAGGGGGGCGGGGGCTGAAGCTTTCTTT. It encodes CRGAGAEAFF.

This chain connects TRBV11-1 to TRBJ2-3; the match to TRBD2 covers 11 bases. CDR3 length: 16 residues. CDR1 SGHAT and CDR2 FQDESV come from the germline V gene (reference sequence). V lost 5 bases, J lost 0 bases, and 4 bases stayed unmatched. The CDR3 sequence is CASSPRTSGSTDTQYF. Written as DNA, the CDR3 is TGTGCCAGCAGCCCCCGGACTAGCGGGAGCACAGATACGCAGTATTTT.

The rearrangement links TRBV6-5 to TRBJ2-7, with 12 bases lining up with TRBD2. Germline assignment: CDR1 MNHEY and CDR2 SVGAGI. J gave up 1 base and V 6 bases, and 4 bases lay outside the gene matches. The length of the CDR3 is 15 residues. CDR3 sequence: CASSSTSGGSYEQYF. The CDR3 nucleotides are TGTGCCAGCAGCTCGACTAGCGGGGGATCCTACGAGCAGTACTTC.

The J gene is TRBJ2-3, the V gene TRBV11-3, with D possibly being TRBD2 (6 bases). Germline V lookup: CDR1 SGHNT, CDR2 YENEEA. This CDR3 region has 15 residues. The V and J ends lost 1 base and 2 bases respectively, with 10 bases between them. The CDR3: CASSLGLRDTDTQYF. The CDR3, as DNA: TGTGCCAGCAGCTTAGGGTTGCGGGACACAGATACGCAGTATTTT.

This clone was detected only a few times. V gene TRBV2 combines with J gene TRBJ1-5; D possibly corresponds to TRBD1 (5 bases). Germline V gene sequence: CDR1 SNHLY, CDR2 FYNNEI. V shed 4 bases and J shed 6 bases, with 13 bases lying between them. CDR3 length: 14 residues. CDR3 sequence: CASSVGGGSQPQHF. In DNA form, the CDR3 reads TGTGCCAGCAGTGTGGGGGGAGGGAGTCAGCCCCAGCATTTT.

The V gene is TRBV28, the J gene TRBJ1-3; unclear D gene. CDR1 and CDR2 from the germline V gene are MDHEN and SYDVKM. CDR3 length: 14 amino acids. Trimming shortened V by 3 bases and J by 2 bases, and 8 bases separated the two germline ends. For the CDR3, the DNA is TGTGCCAGCAGTTTGGCCGGGACTGGAAACACCATATATTTT. Its translation is CASSLAGTGNTIYF. The full variable domain, rest sourced from reference TRBV28 and TRBJ1-3, is DVKVTQSSRYLVKRTGEKVFLECVQDMDHENMFWYRQDPGLGLRLIYFSYDVKMKEKGDIPEGYSVSREKKERFSLILESASTNQTSMYLCASSLAGTGNTIYFGEGSWLTVV.

A few counts support this clone. This rearrangement joins TRBV27 to TRBJ1-2; no reliable D call. The germline V gene encodes CDR1 MNHEY and CDR2 SMNVEV (reference sequence). Trimming took 0 bases from V and 0 from J, leaving 14 bases between them. This CDR3 spans 17 amino acids. The CDR3 DNA reads as TGTGCCAGCAGTTTATCCCCCGCAGATACCTCTAACTATGGCTACACCTTC. This encodes CASSLSPADTSNYGYTF.

This chain connects TRBV28 to TRBJ2-7, with a tentative D call TRBD1 (6 bases). Looked up from germline, CDR1 is MDHEN and CDR2 is SYDVKM. With 8 bases removed from V and 10 bases from J, the gap between germline ends came to 21 bases. The CDR3 sequence is 13 residues long. Written as DNA, the CDR3 is TGTGCCAGCGGATCCTATAGGGACAAAAGTCAGTACTTC. Translating gives CASGSYRDKSQYF.

In this sample, this clone turned up once. CDR3 sequence: CASSSSGALFNTEAFF. The DNA of the CDR3 is TGTGCCAGCAGCTCGTCAGGGGCCCTGTTTAACACTGAAGCTTTCTTT. The chain combines TRBV5-5 with TRBJ1-1, with D maybe TRBD1 (6 bases). Per germline, CDR1 SGHKS and CDR2 YYEKEE (reference sequence). V was clipped by 3 bases and J by 2 bases, with 17 bases between them. The CDR3 loop spans 16 amino acids. The whole variable domain, filled in from reference TRBV5-5 and TRBJ1-1, reads DAGVTQSPTHLIKTRGQQVTLRCSPISGHKSVSWYQQVLGQGPQFIFQYYEKEERGRGNFPDRFSARQFPNYSSELNVNALLLGDSALYLCASSSSGALFNTEAFFGQGTRLTVV.

In this sample, this clone turned up a few times. The chain is built from TRBV2 and TRBJ2-3; 11 bases align to TRBD2. The CDR3 loop spans 15 amino acids. V dropped 7 bases and J dropped 4; count of bases not matched to a gene: 7. CDR1 is SNHLY, CDR2 FYNNEI, per germline. The CDR3 protein is CASNGGLAAPDTQYF. DNA for the CDR3: TGTGCCAGCAACGGGGGACTAGCGGCACCAGATACGCAGTATTTT.

As concerns this clone: Additional DNA sequences in this sample encode the identical CDR3. J is TRBJ1-3 and V is TRBV10-1; weak D call: TRBD1 (5 bases). Trimming removed 0 bases at V and 2 bases at J, with 5 bases between. Per germline, CDR1 WNHNN and CDR2 SYGVQD (reference sequence). This CDR3 has 14 amino acids. CDR3 amino acids: CASSESGAGNTIYF. Written as DNA, the CDR3 is TGCGCCAGCAGTGAGTCAGGGGCTGGAAACACCATATATTTT.

CDR3 region: CASTNMEGNQPQHF. The CDR3 nucleotides read TGTGCCAGCACCAATATGGAGGGCAATCAGCCCCAGCATTTT. The chain employs TRBV7-9 and TRBJ1-5; D is unresolved. CDR1 and CDR2 (germline): SEHNR, FQNEAQ (reference sequence). V was trimmed by 7 bases and J by 2 bases, leaving 12 bases between them. This CDR3 comprises 14 residues.

The J gene is TRBJ2-7, the V gene TRBV27; a weak D match, TRBD2 (7 bases). The V end was cut by 2 bases, the J end by 2 bases, with 13 bases between. The CDR3 is 15 amino acids. Germline assignment: CDR1 MNHEY and CDR2 SMNVEV (reference sequence). This chain's CDR3 is CASSLGAGATYEQYF. CDR3 DNA sequence: TGTGCCAGCAGTTTAGGGGCGGGGGCTACCTACGAGCAGTACTTC.

The genes are TRBV27 and TRBJ2-1; TRBD2 agrees at 9 bases. The length of the CDR3 is 17 residues. The germline V gene has CDR1 MNHEY and CDR2 SMNVEV (reference sequence). The ends lost 5 bases at V and 9 bases at J; junction bases unmatched: 17. The CDR3 loop is CASSTIPGTSSPGEQFF. The CDR3 DNA reads as TGTGCCAGCAGTACGATTCCCGGGACTAGCTCGCCCGGTGAGCAGTTCTTC.

This clone was recorded once. J is TRBJ1-1 and V is TRBV25-1; D gene uncertain. V was shortened by 6 bases and J by 1 base, with 9 bases between the two germline ends. This CDR3 region has 13 residues. From germline, CDR1 is MGHDK and CDR2 SYGVNS. The CDR3 sequence: CASRGSPNTEAFF. DNA for the CDR3: TGTGCCAGCAGGGGCAGTCCGAACACTGAAGCTTTCTTT.